These 16 T cell receptor beta chains originate from one sample sequenced in a study of CD4 T cells in relation to SARS-CoV-2 and coronaviruses. No antigen has been assigned to these receptors. The unexposed donors gave CD4+ T cells in 2011-2018, prior to COVID-19. After roughly 9 days of culture, CD4+ T cells were isolated. Repertoires were generated with immunoSEQ multiplex PCR, while TCRdb's copy carries only in-frame clones and drops some. The sample consists of more than 15,000 clones, around 73% of them appearing once. Material for sequencing was CD4+ T cells from PBMCs, cultured in vitro. The receptors derive from a human donor in good health.

The chain is built from TRBV4-2 and TRBJ1-4; perhaps TRBD1 as D (6 bases). V gave up 0 bases and J gave up 7 bases, with 18 bases separating them. The CDR3 extends over 17 amino acids. CDR1 LGHNA and CDR2 YNFKEQ come from the germline V gene. This CDR3 is CASSQDAPGGAIEKLFF. The CDR3, as DNA: TGTGCCAGCAGCCAAGATGCCCCGGGGGGGGCGATTGAAAAACTGTTTTTT.

The chain is built from TRBV20-1 and TRBJ2-7; D is perhaps TRBD1 or TRBD2 (5 bases each). V was trimmed by 3 bases and J by 5 bases, leaving 8 bases between them. Looked up from germline, CDR1 is DFQATT and CDR2 is SNEGSKA (reference sequence). The CDR3 is 11 amino acids. CDR3 coding DNA: TGCAGTGCTAGGGGACGTGACGAGCAGTACTTC. This sequence encodes CSARGRDEQYF.

Only one count was recorded for this clone. V gene TRBV19 combines with J gene TRBJ1-4; D uncertain. Trimming removed 5 bases at V and 5 bases at J, with 3 bases between. The CDR3 has 11 amino acids. The germline V gene has CDR1 LNHDA and CDR2 SQIVND (reference sequence). CDR3: CASSENEKLFF. The CDR3 region has the DNA TGTGCCAGTAGTGAAAATGAAAAACTGTTTTTT.

V and J are TRBV2 and TRBJ1-5; no firm D call. The CDR3 is 16 residues long. V lost 5 bases to trimming and J lost 1 base, with 15 bases between them. CDR1 and CDR2 from the germline V gene are SNHLY and FYNNEI. The CDR3 bases are TGTGCCAGCAGTTCCGGGCCGTCACCGAGCAATCAGCCCCAGCATTTT. It specifies CASSSGPSPSNQPQHF.

The chain has TRBV18 and TRBJ2-1, with D unclear. CDR3 length equals 12 residues. Trimming pared 5 bases from V and 4 bases from J, leaving 6 bases between. CDR1 and CDR2 (germline): KGHSH, LQKENI. DNA for the CDR3: TGTGCCAGCTCATCTGGATACAATGAGCAGTTCTTC. As protein: CASSSGYNEQFF.

The V call is TRBV3-1 (or the pseudogene TRBV3-2), the J call TRBJ2-3; D ambiguous. CDR1 is LGHDT and CDR2 is YNNKEL in the germline V gene (reference sequence). V was trimmed by 4 bases and J by 5 bases, leaving 13 bases between them. The CDR3 length is 14 residues. For the CDR3, the DNA is TGTGCCAGCAGCCCCCCGGGTAGTGGAGATACGCAGTATTTT. Protein: CASSPPGSGDTQYF.

The table lists this clone with a count of one. The V gene is TRBV2, the J gene TRBJ2-1, with D perhaps given as TRBD1 or TRBD2 (5 bases each). Trimming pared 9 bases from V and 2 bases from J, leaving 11 bases between. The length of the CDR3 is 13 residues. Germline-derived CDR1 and CDR2 are SNHLY and FYNNEI. The CDR3 here is CASSRDPYNEQFF. The CDR3 DNA follows: TGTGCCAGTAGCCGGGACCCCTACAATGAGCAGTTCTTC.

V and J are TRBV11-2 and TRBJ2-3; D is unclear. V was cut by 1 base and J by 1 base, with 15 bases left in between. This CDR3 comprises 17 residues. Germline CDR1 and CDR2: SGHAT and FQNNGV. The CDR3 protein is CASSLVVGRWGTDTQYF. The CDR3 DNA sequence: TGTGCCAGCAGCTTAGTGGTGGGCCGCTGGGGCACAGATACGCAGTATTTT.

The J gene is TRBJ1-2, the V gene TRBV3-1 (or the pseudogene TRBV3-2), with 9 bases aligning to TRBD1. Germline CDR1 is LGHDT and CDR2 is YNNKEL (reference sequence). V lost 5 bases and J lost 8; bases outside the gene matches: 9. The CDR3 consists of 14 residues. The CDR3 DNA is TGTGCCAGCAGCAGTTACAGGGGGCTAGGCGGCTACACCTTC. Translating it yields CASSSYRGLGGYTF.

The chain combines TRBV4-1 with TRBJ2-1; 10 positions agree with TRBD2. The CDR3 spans 16 residues. J gave up 10 bases and V 1 base, and 10 bases lay outside the gene matches. CDR1 and CDR2 from the germline V gene are MGHRA and YSYEKL. CDR3 coding DNA: TGCGCCAGCAGCCAAGCGACTAGCGGGTTATCGACGGAGCAGTTCTTC. Its translation: CASSQATSGLSTEQFF.

The rearrangement links TRBV15 to TRBJ2-6, with unresolved D. The CDR3 runs 19 residues. V lost 0 bases, J lost 0 bases, and 15 bases lay in between. Germline assignment: CDR1 LNHNV and CDR2 YYDKDF (reference sequence). For the CDR3, the DNA is TGTGCCACCAGCAGAGAGTTTAGGAAACTTAGCTCTGGGGCCAACGTCCTGACTTTC. Encoded protein: CATSREFRKLSSGANVLTF.

The chain combines TRBV3-1 (or the pseudogene TRBV3-2) with TRBJ2-3; TRBD2 is a possible D gene (5 bases). Germline CDR1 and CDR2: LGHDT and YNNKEL (reference sequence). The CDR3 has 18 residues. Trimming removed 0 bases at V and 0 bases at J, with 16 bases between. CDR3 residues: CASSQDLRFGGSTDTQYF. CDR3 bases: TGTGCCAGCAGCCAAGATCTCCGGTTTGGCGGGAGCACAGATACGCAGTATTTT.

The CDR3 spells CASSLAQGVGYTF. The CDR3 DNA is TGTGCCAGCAGCTTGGCCCAGGGGGTAGGCTACACCTTC. The rearrangement uses TRBV5-8 and TRBJ1-2, with 7 bases matching TRBD1. The CDR3 is 13 amino acids. Germline assignment: CDR1 SGHTS and CDR2 YDEGEE. The V gene end was trimmed by 0 bases and the J gene end by 8 bases; junction bases not matched to a gene: 4. The whole variable domain, filled in from reference TRBV5-8 and TRBJ1-2, reads EAGVTQSPTHLIKTRGQQATLRCSPISGHTSVYWYQQALGLGLQFLLWYDEGEERNRGNFPPRFSGRQFPNYSSELNVNALELEDSALYLCASSLAQGVGYTFGSGTRLTVV.

V gene TRBV4-2 combines with J gene TRBJ1-3, with D perhaps matching TRBD1 (6 bases). The CDR3 is made up of 19 amino acids. Trimming cost V 0 bases and J 2 bases, with 20 bases left between them. The germline CDR1 and CDR2 sequences are LGHNA and YNFKEQ. For the CDR3, the DNA is TGTGCCAGCAGCCAAGAACAGGGCAGGGGAAGGGTACCTGGAAACACCATATATTTT. This codes for CASSQEQGRGRVPGNTIYF.

The genes are TRBV24-1 and TRBJ1-5, with 7 bases lining up with TRBD1. Germline-derived CDR1 and CDR2 are KGHDR and SFDVKD. This CDR3 has 16 amino acids. V was pared by 4 bases and J by 4 bases, with 9 bases of the junction left unmatched. The CDR3 region has the DNA TGTGCCACCAGTGAAAAACGACAGGGAGGGAATCAGCCCCAGCATTTT. Residues: CATSEKRQGGNQPQHF.

This clone has only a few counts. This chain connects TRBV2 to TRBJ2-1; 9 positions agree with TRBD2. V lost 4 bases and J lost 6; bases outside the gene matches: 7. Germline assignment: CDR1 SNHLY and CDR2 FYNNEI. The length of the CDR3 is 15 residues. The CDR3 coding sequence is TGTGCCAGCAGTGGGGGGACTAGCAGAACCAATGAGCAGTTCTTC. It translates to CASSGGTSRTNEQFF.